This T cell receptor beta chain derives from a study of regulatory T cells in long-lasting Graves disease. In the study overall: Newly diagnosed Graves' patients took antithyroid drugs under 3 months.

The germline gives CDR1 MNHNS, CDR2 SASEGT. The CDR3 is 12 amino acids. Trimming pared 5 bases from V and 1 base from J, leaving 5 bases between. Arm-PCR of CDR3 regions and iRepertoire HTBI primers were the basis on which TCR beta libraries were built. TCRdb reprocessed the multiplex PCR reads with MiXCR, giving one entry per CDR3 protein. The sample yields about 420,000 distinct CDR3 sequences, about 15% seen once. This clonotype has ten or more counts. Time point denoted: newly diagnosed GD, antithyroid drugs for less than 3 months. Extracted PBMC RNA gave rise to the TCR library. The same sample was also used in a study of T cells in Graves' hyperthyroidism and ophthalmopathy.

This chain links TRBV6-1 with TRBJ1-1, with D uncertain. The material sequenced was peripheral blood mononuclear cells (PBMCs), taken at new diagnosis, from a patient treated with antithyroid drugs. This clonotype was obtained from a woman under 30 with Graves disease. CDR3 DNA sequence: TGTGCCAGCAGTCCACCGAACACTGAAGCTTTCTTT. Translation: CASSPPNTEAFF.